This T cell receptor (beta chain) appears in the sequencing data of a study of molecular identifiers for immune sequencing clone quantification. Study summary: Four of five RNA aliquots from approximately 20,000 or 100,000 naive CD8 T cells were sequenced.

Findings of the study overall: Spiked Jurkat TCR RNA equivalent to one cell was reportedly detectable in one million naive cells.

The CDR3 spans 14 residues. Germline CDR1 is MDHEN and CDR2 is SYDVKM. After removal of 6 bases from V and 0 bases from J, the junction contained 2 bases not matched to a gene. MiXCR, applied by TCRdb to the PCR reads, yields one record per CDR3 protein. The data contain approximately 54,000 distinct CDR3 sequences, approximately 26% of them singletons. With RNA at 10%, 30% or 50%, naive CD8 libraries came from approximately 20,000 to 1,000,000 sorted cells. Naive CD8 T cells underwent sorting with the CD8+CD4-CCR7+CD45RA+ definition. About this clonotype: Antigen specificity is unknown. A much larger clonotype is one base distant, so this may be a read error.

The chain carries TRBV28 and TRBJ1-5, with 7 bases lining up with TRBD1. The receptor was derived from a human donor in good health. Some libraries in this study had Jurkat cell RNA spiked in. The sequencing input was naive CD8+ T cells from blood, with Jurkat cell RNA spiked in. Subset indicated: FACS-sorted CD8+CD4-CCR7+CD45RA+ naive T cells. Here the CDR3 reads CASRTGFSNQPQHF. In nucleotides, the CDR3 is TGTGCCAGCAGGACAGGGTTTAGCAATCAGCCCCAGCATTTT.